The 23 T cell receptor beta chains in this list originate from one sample, sequenced in a study of spatial heterogeneity in lung cancer. These receptors lack a known antigen. Study-wide results and caveats: Mutation counts in tumors were tracked by counts of expanded intratumoral alpha and beta TCRs.

TCRdb redid the calling of the 5' RACE reads with MiXCR, one entry per CDR3 protein. This table holds around 3,600 distinct CDR3 sequences, 8% found once. Time point of the sample: sample taken at primary tumor resection. The sequencing used lung tumor tissue, collected at surgery. Receptors were obtained from a male donor with early-stage non-small cell lung cancer.

Within the sample, this clonotype is medium-sized (0.01 to 0.1%). The V and J genes are TRBV5-1 and TRBJ1-5, with a tentative D call TRBD1 (5 bases). Trimming removed 2 bases from V and 4 bases from J, with 13 bases in between. The V gene's germline CDR1 is SGHRS and CDR2 YFSETQ. The CDR3 runs 15 residues. This chain's CDR3 is CASSLTGGVNQPQHF. The CDR3, as DNA: TGCGCCAGCAGCTTAACTGGGGGAGTGAATCAGCCCCAGCATTTT.

This clonotype appeared many times. This chain links TRBV27 with TRBJ2-3; D perhaps matches TRBD2 (6 bases). V was cut by 5 bases and J by 9 bases, with 15 bases left in between. Germline V lookup: CDR1 MNHEY, CDR2 SMNVEV (reference sequence). The CDR3 runs 13 residues. The CDR3 DNA reads as TGTGCCAGCAGTCCCGAGGGAGGCTTGACGCAGTATTTT. Translated: CASSPEGGLTQYF.

By frequency in the sample, this clonotype is medium-sized (0.01 to 0.1%). The chain has TRBV3-1 and TRBJ2-7, with D possibly TRBD2 on 6 matching bases. Trimming removed 1 base at V and 1 base at J, with 14 bases between. The CDR3 spans 16 residues. Germline V gene lookup returns CDR1 LGHDT and CDR2 YNNKEL (reference sequence). CDR3: CASSQGASGLSYEQYF. CDR3 DNA: TGTGCCAGCAGCCAAGGGGCAAGCGGGCTGTCCTACGAGCAGTACTTC.

This clonotype was seen a few times. The CDR3 DNA sequence: TGTGCCAGCAATTATGACAGCTCCTACAATGAGCAGTTCTTC. Its translation: CASNYDSSYNEQFF. The chain carries TRBV28 and TRBJ2-1; D may be TRBD1 (5 bases). The CDR3 totals 14 residues. Trimming stripped 7 bases from V and 0 bases from J, with 10 bases between. CDR1 is MDHEN and CDR2 is SYDVKM in the germline V gene.

This clonotype has a count of ten or more. The rearrangement joins TRBV28 to TRBJ2-7, with a possible D match to TRBD2 (6 bases). The CDR3 runs to 19 residues. Trimming stripped 1 base from V and 4 bases from J, with 26 bases between. Germline V lookup: CDR1 MDHEN, CDR2 SYDVKM. CDR3 protein: CASSLSTLWLGGGNYEQYF. CDR3 in DNA: TGTGCCAGCAGTTTATCCACACTTTGGTTGGGAGGAGGGAATTACGAGCAGTACTTC.

In its sample, this clonotype is medium-sized. The chain uses TRBV29-1 and TRBJ2-7; 10 positions match TRBD1. V gave up 6 bases and J gave up 6 bases; unmatched junction bases: 11. CDR1 and CDR2 (germline): SQVTM, ANQGSEA. The CDR3 contains 14 residues. CDR3 sequence reads: CSVSRDRGASEQYF. In DNA, the CDR3 is TGCAGCGTAAGCCGGGACAGGGGAGCCTCCGAGCAGTACTTC.

This clonotype is medium-sized (0.01 to 0.1%). The CDR3 coding sequence is TGTGCCAGCAGCTTCCGACAGGTGGTAGGCACAGATACGCAGTATTTT. Protein product: CASSFRQVVGTDTQYF. The chain links TRBV5-6 to TRBJ2-3; possibly TRBD1 for D (6 bases). Germline V gene lookup returns CDR1 SGHDT and CDR2 YYEEEE. The length of the CDR3 is 16 residues. V lost 2 bases and J 1 base, leaving 14 bases between the germline ends. Together with reference TRBV5-6 and TRBJ2-3, the CDR3 gives the full variable domain: DAGVTQSPTHLIKTRGQQVTLRCSPKSGHDTVSWYQQALGQGPQFIFQYYEEEERQRGNFPDRFSGHQFPNYSSELNVNALLLGDSALYLCASSFRQVVGTDTQYFGPGTRLTVL.

This clonotype has only a few counts. The V gene is TRBV7-2, the J gene TRBJ2-6, with 7 bases that match TRBD2. This CDR3 is built from 20 residues. Trimming removed 2 bases from V and 0 bases from J; junction bases left unmatched: 13. Germline V gene data show CDR1 as SGHTA and CDR2 as FQGNSA. The CDR3 sequence is CASSLFLPGLSVSGANVLTF. CDR3 bases: TGTGCCAGCAGCTTATTTCTACCGGGACTATCAGTCTCTGGGGCCAACGTCCTGACTTTC.

This clonotype is labeled medium-sized. The chain carries TRBV7-2 and TRBJ2-7; 10 bases agree with TRBD2. This CDR3 has 15 residues. V shed 4 bases and J 6 bases; nucleotides not matched to a gene: 9. CDR1 and CDR2 from the germline V gene are SGHTA and FQGNSA. CDR3 loop: CASSSTGLAALEQYF. The CDR3 DNA reads TGTGCCAGCAGCTCCACCGGACTAGCGGCACTCGAGCAGTACTTC.

In its sample, this clonotype is medium-sized. The chain couples TRBV5-1 to TRBJ2-1; D gene ambiguous. CDR3 size: 15 residues. V was cut by 0 bases and J by 4 bases, with 11 bases left in between. Germline lookup yields CDR1 SGHRS and CDR2 YFSETQ. The CDR3 DNA is TGCGCCAGCAGCTTGGGAGAGATTCCTTACAATGAGCAGTTCTTC. Encoded protein: CASSLGEIPYNEQFF.

The chain couples TRBV28 to TRBJ2-7; 7 bases agree with TRBD1. The germline V gene has CDR1 MDHEN and CDR2 SYDVKM. The CDR3 totals 14 residues. V shed 6 bases and J 3 bases; nucleotides not matched to a gene: 8. CDR3 DNA: TGTGCCAGCAGAACAACAGGGGATCGCTACGAGCAGTACTTC. Residues: CASRTTGDRYEQYF.

This clonotype showed up many times. This sequence joins TRBV2 and TRBJ2-1; D may be TRBD2 (6 bases). This CDR3 has 16 amino acids. V lost 7 bases and J lost 4, with 20 bases in between. Germline V gives CDR1 SNHLY, CDR2 FYNNEI. The CDR3 nucleotides are TGTGCCAGCATGGCGGGGCTTACCCGAGAGTACAATGAGCAGTTCTTC. Translated, it gives CASMAGLTREYNEQFF.

This clonotype is medium-sized within its sample. This rearrangement joins TRBV27 to TRBJ1-2, with a tentative D call TRBD1 (5 bases). The CDR3 covers 14 residues. Trimming shortened V by 5 bases and J by 2 bases, and 12 bases separated the two germline ends. CDR1 is MNHEY, CDR2 SMNVEV, per germline (reference sequence). The CDR3 spells CASSQRGSNYGYTF. The CDR3 region has the DNA TGTGCCAGCAGTCAGAGGGGATCGAACTATGGCTACACCTTC.

By proportion, this clonotype is medium-sized (0.01 to 0.1%). CDR3 nucleotide sequence: TGCGCCAGCAGCTTTATGCCTTGGGACACAGATACGCAGTATTTT. Its translation: CASSFMPWDTDTQYF. V usage is TRBV5-1 and J usage is TRBJ2-3; no clear D. The CDR3 sequence is 15 residues long. The V end lost 2 bases, the J end lost 2 bases, and 12 bases lay between the germline ends. CDR1 SGHRS and CDR2 YFSETQ come from the germline V gene.

This clonotype showed up many times. The rearrangement links TRBV20-1 to TRBJ2-1, with TRBD2 identical over 10 bases. CDR3 length: 16 amino acids. CDR1 DFQATT and CDR2 SNEGSKA come from the germline V gene (reference sequence). J was trimmed by 7 bases and V by 0 bases; bases with no gene match: 9. The CDR3 is CSARDRAGLATNEQFF. CDR3 DNA: TGCAGTGCTAGAGATAGGGCGGGACTAGCGACGAATGAGCAGTTCTTC.

This clonotype came up many times. This chain joins TRBV3-1 and TRBJ1-6, with 9 bases fitting TRBD1. This CDR3 has 14 residues. Germline V lookup: CDR1 LGHDT, CDR2 YNNKEL (reference sequence). The trim removed 5 bases at V and 10 bases at J, leaving 6 bases unmatched. The CDR3, as DNA: TGTGCCAGCAGCGCGACAGGGGGACAATCACCCCTCCACTTT. Protein: CASSATGGQSPLHF.

Ten or more counts support this clonotype. The gene calls are TRBV29-1 and TRBJ2-5; D gene uncertain. V shed 3 bases and J shed 5 bases, with 13 bases lying between them. CDR1 is SQVTM, CDR2 ANQGSEA, per germline. The CDR3 has 13 amino acids. CDR3 nucleotides: TGCAGCGTTGAGTTGGGCCTGGGTGAGACCCAGTACTTC. Protein: CSVELGLGETQYF.

This chain joins TRBV4-3 and TRBJ1-3; no clear D gene. CDR3 size: 14 residues. V gave up 1 base and J gave up 4 bases, with 8 bases separating them. Germline assignment: CDR1 LGHNA and CDR2 YSLEER. Written as DNA, the CDR3 is TGCGCCAGCAGCCAAGTGGCCCTCGGAAACACCATATATTTT. This sequence encodes CASSQVALGNTIYF.

The gene calls are TRBV20-1 and TRBJ2-1; 8 positions agree with TRBD2. Per the germline V gene, CDR1 is DFQATT and CDR2 is SNEGSKA (reference sequence). With V trimmed by 6 bases and J by 3 bases, 4 bases remained unmatched. CDR3 length equals 13 residues. As DNA, the CDR3 is TGCAGTGCCCCCGGGACTAGCTACAATGAGCAGTTCTTC. Translated, it gives CSAPGTSYNEQFF.

The chain combines TRBV29-1 with TRBJ2-5; 7 bases match TRBD1. CDR3 length: 13 amino acids. Germline loops: CDR1 SQVTM, CDR2 ANQGSEA. Trimming took 7 bases from V and 0 from J; bases not matched to a gene: 5. This chain's CDR3 is CSGGGYYQETQYF. CDR3 nucleotides: TGCAGCGGAGGGGGCTACTACCAAGAGACCCAGTACTTC.

This clonotype was counted ten times or more. The chain joins TRBV5-1 to TRBJ2-6; 9 bases agree with TRBD1. Per the germline V gene, CDR1 is SGHRS and CDR2 is YFSETQ. J lost 0 bases, V lost 4 bases, and 5 bases had no gene match. This CDR3 is 17 amino acids long. The CDR3 loop is CASSIQGALSGANVLTF. CDR3 nucleotides: TGCGCCAGCAGCATACAGGGGGCGCTCTCTGGGGCCAACGTCCTGACTTTC.

In this sample, this clonotype is medium-sized (0.01 to 0.1%). V usage is TRBV6-2 or TRBV6-3 and J usage is TRBJ2-7; either TRBD1 or TRBD2 may supply D (5 bases each). This CDR3 region has 14 residues. Trimming removed 8 bases at V and 3 bases at J, with 17 bases between. CDR1 MNHEY and CDR2 SVGEGT come from the germline V gene. The CDR3 spells CASGVGAQGYEQYF. CDR3 bases: TGTGCCAGCGGGGTCGGGGCCCAAGGCTACGAGCAGTACTTC.

The table lists this clonotype with many counts. The rearrangement links TRBV20-1 to TRBJ2-3, with TRBD2 matching 9 bases. There are 19 residues in the CDR3. The germline CDR1 and CDR2 sequences are DFQATT and SNEGSKA (reference sequence). V lost 2 bases and J lost 0; bases outside the gene matches: 15. The CDR3 region is CSARNSGGRITTSTDTQYF. The CDR3 DNA is TGCAGTGCTAGAAATAGCGGGGGCCGCATCACGACTAGCACAGATACGCAGTATTTT.